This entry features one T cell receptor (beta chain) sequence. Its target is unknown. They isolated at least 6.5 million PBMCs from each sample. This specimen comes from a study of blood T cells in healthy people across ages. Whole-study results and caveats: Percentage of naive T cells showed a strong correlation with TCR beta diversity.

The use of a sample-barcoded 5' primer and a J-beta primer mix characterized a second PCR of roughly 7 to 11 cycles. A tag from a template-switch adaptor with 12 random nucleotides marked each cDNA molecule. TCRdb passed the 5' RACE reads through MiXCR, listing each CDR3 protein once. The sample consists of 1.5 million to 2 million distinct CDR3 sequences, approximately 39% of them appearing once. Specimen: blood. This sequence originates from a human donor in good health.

DNA for the CDR3: TGCAGTGCTAGAGACTTCAAAGAGACCCAGTACTTC. Translating it yields CSARDFKETQYF. This rearrangement joins TRBV20-1 to TRBJ2-5; D unresolved. Germline CDR1 reads DFQATT; CDR2 reads SNEGSKA (reference sequence). The CDR3 is 12 amino acids. V shed 0 bases and J shed 3 bases, with 5 bases lying between them.